Reported below is one TCR beta chain. Its target is unknown. These data are taken from a study of CD8 T cells in ankylosing spondylitis. Whole-study results and caveats: A motif of 7 to 9 highly homologous TCR beta variants was seen as apparently characteristic of ankylosing spondylitis blood. Clones linked to the disease showed a CD8+ phenotype. They occurred at relatively low frequencies in peripheral blood.

TCRdb redid the calling of the 5' RACE reads with MiXCR, one entry per CDR3 protein. The sample contains around 130,000 distinct CDR3 sequences, around 9% of which appear only once. Trimming left V 0 bases short and J 2 bases short, with 23 bases between. Germline lookup yields CDR1 MNHEY and CDR2 SVGEGT. The CDR3 loop spans 20 amino acids. The V call is TRBV6-2 or TRBV6-3, the J call TRBJ2-1, with D tentatively TRBD2 (5 bases). Sequencing was performed on blood, either unsorted or a sorted T cell fraction (not recorded which). The clonotype was recovered from a male donor with ankylosing spondylitis or in good health (not recorded which). The CDR3, as DNA: TGTGCCAGCAGTTACTCGGGTAGTCAGCGGTACCATCACACCTACAATGAGCAGTTCTTC. It is translated as CASSYSGSQRYHHTYNEQFF.